These 2 T cell receptor beta chains were all obtained from the same sample, sequenced in a study. TCRdb called the 5' RACE reads again in MiXCR, with one record for every CDR3 protein. This sample has about 55,000 distinct CDR3 sequences, with more than 15% found just once. Sequencing used naive CD4+ T cells sorted from blood. Subset defined: naive CD4+ T cells, CD4+CD45RA+CD25-. The receptors derive from a female donor with breast cancer.

CDR3 nucleotide sequence: TGCAGTGCTAGTCGTGCGGGGATGGACACTGAAGCTTTCTTT. As protein: CSASRAGMDTEAFF. V and J are TRBV20-1 and TRBJ1-1; D gene ambiguous. The CDR3 totals 14 residues. Germline loops: CDR1 DFQATT, CDR2 SNEGSKA (reference sequence). V dropped 3 bases and J dropped 3 bases, with 14 bases sitting between them.

In this sample, this clonotype turned up a few times. V gene TRBV6-1 combines with J gene TRBJ2-7; possible D gene TRBD1, 6 bases. Trimming cost V 4 bases and J 6 bases, with 28 bases left between them. CDR3 length: 18 residues. The germline CDR1 and CDR2 sequences are MNHNS and SASEGT. CDR3 sequence reads: CASSVETGLSGSSLEQYF. The CDR3, as DNA: TGTGCCAGCAGTGTCGAAACAGGGTTGAGTGGGAGCTCCCTCGAGCAGTACTTC.